This T cell receptor (beta chain) was found in a study of control samples from healthy donors and cancer patients. The length of the CDR3 is 15 residues. The repertoire was sequenced with immunoSEQ multiplex PCR; TCRdb's copy has only in-frame clones and lacks some. The sample lists about 140,000 clones, 80% to 95% occurring once. The sequence was obtained from a young man in good health. The J gene is TRBJ1-5, the V gene TRBV21-1. TRBV21-1 is designated a pseudogene. Sequencing was performed on blood. DNA of the CDR3: TGTGCCAGCAGCAAAAGAAAAGACCGCCGTCAGCCCCAGCATTTT. Translation gives CASSKRKDRRQPQHF.